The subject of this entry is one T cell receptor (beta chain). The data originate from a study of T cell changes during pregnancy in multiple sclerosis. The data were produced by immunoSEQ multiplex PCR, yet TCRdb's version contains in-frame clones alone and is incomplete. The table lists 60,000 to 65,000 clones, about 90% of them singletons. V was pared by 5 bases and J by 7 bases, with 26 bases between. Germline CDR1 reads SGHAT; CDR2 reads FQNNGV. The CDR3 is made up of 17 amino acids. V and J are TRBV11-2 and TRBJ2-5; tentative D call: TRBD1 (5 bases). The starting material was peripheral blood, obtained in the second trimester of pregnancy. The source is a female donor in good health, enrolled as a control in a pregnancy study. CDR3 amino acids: CASSLTPTGAGTSTQYF. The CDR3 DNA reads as TGTGCCAGCAGCCTCACCCCGACTGGGGCCGGTACCTCGACCCAGTACTTC.